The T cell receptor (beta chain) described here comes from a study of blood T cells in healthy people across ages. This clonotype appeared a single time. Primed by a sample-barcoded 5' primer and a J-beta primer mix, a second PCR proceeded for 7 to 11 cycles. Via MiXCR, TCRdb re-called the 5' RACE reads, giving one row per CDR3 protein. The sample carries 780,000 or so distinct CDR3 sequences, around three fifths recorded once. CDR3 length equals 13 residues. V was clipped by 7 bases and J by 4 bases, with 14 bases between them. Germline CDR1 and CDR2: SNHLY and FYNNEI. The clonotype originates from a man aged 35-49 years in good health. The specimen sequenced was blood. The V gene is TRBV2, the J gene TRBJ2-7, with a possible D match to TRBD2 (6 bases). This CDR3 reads CASNKGRTYEQYF. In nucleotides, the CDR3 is TGTGCCAGCAACAAAGGGAGGACTTACGAGCAGTACTTC.